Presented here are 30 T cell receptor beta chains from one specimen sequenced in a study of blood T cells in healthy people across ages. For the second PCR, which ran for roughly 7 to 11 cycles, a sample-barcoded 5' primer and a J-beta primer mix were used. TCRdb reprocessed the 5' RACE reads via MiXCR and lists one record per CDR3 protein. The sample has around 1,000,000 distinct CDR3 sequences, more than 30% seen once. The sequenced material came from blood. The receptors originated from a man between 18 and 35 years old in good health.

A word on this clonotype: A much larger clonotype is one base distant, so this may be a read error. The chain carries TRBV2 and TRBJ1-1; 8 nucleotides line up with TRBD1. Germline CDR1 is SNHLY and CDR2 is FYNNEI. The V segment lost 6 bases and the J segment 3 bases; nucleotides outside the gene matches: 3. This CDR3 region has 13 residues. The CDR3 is CASRRDRHTEAFF. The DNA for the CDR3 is TGTGCCAGCAGAAGGGACAGGCACACTGAAGCTTTCTTT.

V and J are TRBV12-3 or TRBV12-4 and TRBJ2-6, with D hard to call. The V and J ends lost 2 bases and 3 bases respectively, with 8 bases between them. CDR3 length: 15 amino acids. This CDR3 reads CASSLQAGGANVLTF. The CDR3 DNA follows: TGTGCCAGCAGTTTACAGGCCGGTGGGGCCAACGTCCTGACTTTC.

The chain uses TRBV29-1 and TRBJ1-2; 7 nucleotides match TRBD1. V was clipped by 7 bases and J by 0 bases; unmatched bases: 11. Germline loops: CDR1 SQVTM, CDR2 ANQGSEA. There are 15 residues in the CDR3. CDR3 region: CSALKGARPNYGYTF. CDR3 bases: TGCAGCGCCCTAAAGGGGGCCCGACCTAACTATGGCTACACCTTC.

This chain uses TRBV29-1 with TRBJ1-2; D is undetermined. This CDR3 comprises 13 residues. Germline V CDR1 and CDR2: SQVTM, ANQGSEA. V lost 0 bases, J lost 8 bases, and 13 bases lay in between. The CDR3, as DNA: TGCAGCGTTGAAGAAGGAAGGGTTCAGGGCTACACCTTC. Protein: CSVEEGRVQGYTF.

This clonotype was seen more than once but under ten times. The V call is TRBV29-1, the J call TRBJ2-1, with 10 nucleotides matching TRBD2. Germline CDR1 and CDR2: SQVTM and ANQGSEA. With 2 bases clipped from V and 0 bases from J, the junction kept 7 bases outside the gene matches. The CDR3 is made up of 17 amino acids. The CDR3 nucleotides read TGCAGCGTTGAACGACTAGCGGGTACTTTCTCCTACAATGAGCAGTTCTTC. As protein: CSVERLAGTFSYNEQFF.

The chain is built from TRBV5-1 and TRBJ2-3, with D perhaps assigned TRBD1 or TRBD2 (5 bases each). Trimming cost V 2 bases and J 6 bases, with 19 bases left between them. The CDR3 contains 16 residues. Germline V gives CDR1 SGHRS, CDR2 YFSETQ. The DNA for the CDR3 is TGCGCCAGCAGCTTCTCTGCTGTGAGGGGCGTGGATACGCAGTATTTT. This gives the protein CASSFSAVRGVDTQYF. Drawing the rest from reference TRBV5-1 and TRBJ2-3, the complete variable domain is KAGVTQTPRYLIKTRGQQVTLSCSPISGHRSVSWYQQTPGQGLQFLFEYFSETQRNKGNFPGRFSGRQFSNSRSEMNVSTLELGDSALYLCASSFSAVRGVDTQYFGPGTRLTVL.

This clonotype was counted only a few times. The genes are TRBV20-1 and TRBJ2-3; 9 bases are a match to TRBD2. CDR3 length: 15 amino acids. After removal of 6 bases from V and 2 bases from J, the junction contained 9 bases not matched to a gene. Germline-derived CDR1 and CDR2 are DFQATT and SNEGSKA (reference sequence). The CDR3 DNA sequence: TGCAGTGCCCCAAGCGGGGGGTCTAACACAGATACGCAGTATTTT. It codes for CSAPSGGSNTDTQYF.

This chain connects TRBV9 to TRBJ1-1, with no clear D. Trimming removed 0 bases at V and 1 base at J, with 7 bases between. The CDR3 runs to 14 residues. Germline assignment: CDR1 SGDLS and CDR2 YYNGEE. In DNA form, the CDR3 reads TGTGCCAGCAGCGTAGTAACCAGGAACACTGAAGCTTTCTTT. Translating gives CASSVVTRNTEAFF.

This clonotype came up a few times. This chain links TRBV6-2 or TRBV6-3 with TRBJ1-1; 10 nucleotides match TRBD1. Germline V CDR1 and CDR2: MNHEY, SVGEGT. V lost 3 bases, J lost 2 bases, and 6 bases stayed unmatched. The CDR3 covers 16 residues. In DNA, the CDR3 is TGTGCCAGCAGTTATCGACAGGGGGCAAGAAACACTGAAGCTTTCTTT. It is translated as CASSYRQGARNTEAFF.

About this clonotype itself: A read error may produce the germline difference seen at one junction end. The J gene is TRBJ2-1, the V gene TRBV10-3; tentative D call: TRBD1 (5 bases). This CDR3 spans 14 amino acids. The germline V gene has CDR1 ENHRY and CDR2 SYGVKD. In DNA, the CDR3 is TGTGCCATCACTAAAGACAGCTCCTACAGTGAGCAGTTCTTC. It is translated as CAITKDSSYSEQFF.

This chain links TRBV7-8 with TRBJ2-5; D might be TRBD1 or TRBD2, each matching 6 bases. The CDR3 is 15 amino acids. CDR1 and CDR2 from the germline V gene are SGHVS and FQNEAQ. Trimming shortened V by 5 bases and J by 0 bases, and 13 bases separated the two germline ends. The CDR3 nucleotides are TGTGCCAGCAGCCCGGGGGACACCTACCAAGAGACCCAGTACTTC. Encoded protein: CASSPGDTYQETQYF.

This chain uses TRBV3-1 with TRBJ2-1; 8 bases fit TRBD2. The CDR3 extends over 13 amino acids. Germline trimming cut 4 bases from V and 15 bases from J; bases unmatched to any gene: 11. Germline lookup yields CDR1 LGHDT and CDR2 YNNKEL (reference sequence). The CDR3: CASSPDSGERGFF. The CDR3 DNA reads TGTGCCAGCAGCCCAGATAGCGGGGAACGGGGGTTCTTC.

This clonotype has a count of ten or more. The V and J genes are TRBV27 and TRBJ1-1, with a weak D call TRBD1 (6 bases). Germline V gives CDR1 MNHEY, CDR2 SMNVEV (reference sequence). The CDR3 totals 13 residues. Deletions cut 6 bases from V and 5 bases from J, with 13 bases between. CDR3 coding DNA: TGTGCCAGCAGACCACAGGGCGCGACTGAAGCTTTCTTT. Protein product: CASRPQGATEAFF.

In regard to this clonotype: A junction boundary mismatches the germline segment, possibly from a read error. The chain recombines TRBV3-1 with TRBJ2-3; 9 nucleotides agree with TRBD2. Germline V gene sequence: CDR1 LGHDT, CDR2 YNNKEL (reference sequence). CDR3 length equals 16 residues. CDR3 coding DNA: TGTGCCAGCAACCAATCAAGCGGGGGGCCTACAGATACGCAGTATTTT. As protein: CASNQSSGGPTDTQYF.

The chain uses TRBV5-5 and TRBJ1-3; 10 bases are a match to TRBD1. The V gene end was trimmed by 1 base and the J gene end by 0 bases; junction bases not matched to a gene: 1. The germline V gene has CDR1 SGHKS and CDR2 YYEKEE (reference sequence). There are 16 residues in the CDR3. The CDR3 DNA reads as TGTGCCAGCAGCTTGCGGGACAGGGGCTCTGGAAACACCATATATTTT. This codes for CASSLRDRGSGNTIYF. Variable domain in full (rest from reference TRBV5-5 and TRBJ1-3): DAGVTQSPTHLIKTRGQQVTLRCSPISGHKSVSWYQQVLGQGPQFIFQYYEKEERGRGNFPDRFSARQFPNYSSELNVNALLLGDSALYLCASSLRDRGSGNTIYFGEGSWLTVV.

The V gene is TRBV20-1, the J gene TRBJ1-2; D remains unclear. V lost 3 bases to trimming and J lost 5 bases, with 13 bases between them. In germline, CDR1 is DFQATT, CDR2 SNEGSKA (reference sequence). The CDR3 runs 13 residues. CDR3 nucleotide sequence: TGCAGTGCTAGTGGCGTCGGACTATATGGCTACACCTTC. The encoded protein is CSASGVGLYGYTF.

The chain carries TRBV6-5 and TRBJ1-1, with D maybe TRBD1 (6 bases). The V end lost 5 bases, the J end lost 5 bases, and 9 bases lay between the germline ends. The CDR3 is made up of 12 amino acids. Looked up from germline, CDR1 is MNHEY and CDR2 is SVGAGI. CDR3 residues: CASSHDRTEAFF. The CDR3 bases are TGTGCCAGCAGTCACGACAGGACTGAAGCTTTCTTT.

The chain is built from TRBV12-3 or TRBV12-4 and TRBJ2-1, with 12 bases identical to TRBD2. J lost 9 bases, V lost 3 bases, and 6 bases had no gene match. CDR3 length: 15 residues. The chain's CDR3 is CASSFRLAGVGEQFF. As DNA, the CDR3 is TGTGCCAGCAGTTTCCGACTAGCGGGGGTGGGTGAGCAGTTCTTC.

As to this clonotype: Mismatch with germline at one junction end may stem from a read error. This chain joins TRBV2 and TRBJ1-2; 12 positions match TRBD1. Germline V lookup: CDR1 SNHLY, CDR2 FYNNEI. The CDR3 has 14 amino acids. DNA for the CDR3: TGTGCCAGCAGCGGGACAGGGGGCAACTATGGCTGCACCTTC. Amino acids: CASSGTGGNYGCTF.

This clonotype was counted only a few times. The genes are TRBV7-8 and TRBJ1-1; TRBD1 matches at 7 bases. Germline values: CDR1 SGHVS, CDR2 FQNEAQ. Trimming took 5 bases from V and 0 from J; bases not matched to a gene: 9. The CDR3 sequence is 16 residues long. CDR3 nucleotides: TGTGCCAGCAGCCCATTTGGACAGGTCATGAACACTGAAGCTTTCTTT. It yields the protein CASSPFGQVMNTEAFF.

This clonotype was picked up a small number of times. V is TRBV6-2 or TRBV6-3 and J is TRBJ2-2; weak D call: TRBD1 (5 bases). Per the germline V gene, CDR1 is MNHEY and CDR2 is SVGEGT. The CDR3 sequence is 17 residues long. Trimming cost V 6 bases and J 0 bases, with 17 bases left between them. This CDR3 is CASSPPAGLSNTGELFF. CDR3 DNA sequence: TGTGCCAGCAGCCCTCCCGCAGGGCTCTCGAACACCGGGGAGCTGTTTTTT.

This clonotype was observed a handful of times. DNA of the CDR3: TGTGCCAGCAGCCCCCGCCTGACTAGCGGGGGGGCGGGAGATACGCAGTATTTT. This sequence encodes CASSPRLTSGGAGDTQYF. The chain carries TRBV9 and TRBJ2-3; 14 bases agree with TRBD2. This CDR3 comprises 18 residues. Germline CDR1 is SGDLS and CDR2 is YYNGEE. V dropped 4 bases and J dropped 5; count of bases not matched to a gene: 12.

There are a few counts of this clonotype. CDR3 protein: CASSRPLAGASDTQYF. CDR3 sequence (DNA): TGTGCCAGCAGTCGGCCATTAGCGGGGGCCTCAGATACGCAGTATTTT. V and J are TRBV28 and TRBJ2-3; 9 positions agree with TRBD2. There are 16 residues in the CDR3. With 5 bases clipped from V and 4 bases from J, the junction kept 10 bases outside the gene matches. Looked up from germline, CDR1 is MDHEN and CDR2 is SYDVKM. The entire variable domain, with the rest obtained from reference TRBV28 and TRBJ2-3, is as follows: DVKVTQSSRYLVKRTGEKVFLECVQDMDHENMFWYRQDPGLGLRLIYFSYDVKMKEKGDIPEGYSVSREKKERFSLILESASTNQTSMYLCASSRPLAGASDTQYFGPGTRLTVL.

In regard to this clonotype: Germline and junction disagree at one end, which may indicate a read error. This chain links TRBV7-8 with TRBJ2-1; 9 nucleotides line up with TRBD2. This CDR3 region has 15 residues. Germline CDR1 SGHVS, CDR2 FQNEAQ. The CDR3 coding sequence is TGTGCCAGCAGCCCCGAGCGGGGGGAATTCAATGAGCGGTTCTTC. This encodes CASSPERGEFNERFF.

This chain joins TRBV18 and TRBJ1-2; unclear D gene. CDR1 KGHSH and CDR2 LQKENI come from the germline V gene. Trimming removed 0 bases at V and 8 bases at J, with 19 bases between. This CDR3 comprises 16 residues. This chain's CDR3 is CASSPPSSSLVGGYTF. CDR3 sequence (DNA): TGTGCCAGCTCACCACCGTCCAGCTCCCTAGTTGGGGGCTACACCTTC.

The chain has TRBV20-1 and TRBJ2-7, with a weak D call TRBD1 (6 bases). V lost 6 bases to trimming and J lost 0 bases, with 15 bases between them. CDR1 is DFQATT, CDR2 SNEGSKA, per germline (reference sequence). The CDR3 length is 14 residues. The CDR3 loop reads CSAHLQGRSYEQYF. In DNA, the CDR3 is TGCAGTGCGCACTTACAGGGACGCTCCTACGAGCAGTACTTC.

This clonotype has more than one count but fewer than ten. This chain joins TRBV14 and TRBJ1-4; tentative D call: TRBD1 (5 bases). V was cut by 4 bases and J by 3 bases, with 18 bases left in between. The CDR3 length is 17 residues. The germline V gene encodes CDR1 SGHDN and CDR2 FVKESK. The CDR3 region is CASSPSDGLGANEKLFF. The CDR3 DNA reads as TGTGCCAGCAGCCCCAGTGACGGACTAGGGGCTAATGAAAAACTGTTTTTT.

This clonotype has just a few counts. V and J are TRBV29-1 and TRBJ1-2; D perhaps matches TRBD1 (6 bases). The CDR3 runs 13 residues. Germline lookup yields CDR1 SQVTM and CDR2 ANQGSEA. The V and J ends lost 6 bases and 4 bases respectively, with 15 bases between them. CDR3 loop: CSVLVQGAYGYTF. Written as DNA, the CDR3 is TGCAGCGTCTTGGTACAGGGAGCCTATGGCTACACCTTC.

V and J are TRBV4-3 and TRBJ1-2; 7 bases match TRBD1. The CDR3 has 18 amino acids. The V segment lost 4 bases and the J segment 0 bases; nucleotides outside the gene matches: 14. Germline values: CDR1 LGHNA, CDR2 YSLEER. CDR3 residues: CASSPQGGRGPANYGYTF. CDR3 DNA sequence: TGCGCCAGCAGCCCACAAGGGGGCAGGGGTCCTGCTAACTATGGCTACACCTTC.

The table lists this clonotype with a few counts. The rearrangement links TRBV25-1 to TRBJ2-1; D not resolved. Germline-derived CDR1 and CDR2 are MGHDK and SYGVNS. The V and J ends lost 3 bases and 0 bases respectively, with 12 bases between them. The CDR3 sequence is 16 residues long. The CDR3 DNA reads TGTGCCAGCAGTGATATAAGATTAAGCTCCTACAATGAGCAGTTCTTC. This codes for CASSDIRLSSYNEQFF.